Given below is one T cell receptor (beta chain) in context. Its cognate antigen is unknown. CDR1 and CDR2 from the germline V gene are MNHEY and SVGAGI. Trimming shortened V by 0 bases and J by 0 bases, and 15 bases separated the two germline ends. The CDR3 totals 19 residues. These data are taken from a study of T-cell memory formation after mild COVID-19. 5'RACE with constant-segment primers yielded barcoded, UMI-tagged TCR alpha and TCR beta cDNA libraries. TCRdb redid the calling of the 5' RACE reads with MiXCR, one entry per CDR3 protein. The table has about 340,000 distinct CDR3 sequences, roughly 13% seen once. Study-level results: The finding that pre-infection memory included some responding clones suggested that cross-reactive memory joined. Contracting clones from day 15 to 85 showed balanced CD4/CD8; later expanders favored CD4+.

This receptor was obtained from a man aged 18-30 years who had mild COVID-19 (a few samples of this study predate the infection). Cell type and time point are not known. The V call is TRBV6-5, the J call TRBJ2-6, with D possibly matching TRBD1 (6 bases). The source material was PBMCs or a T cell subset sorted from them (not recorded which). The CDR3 coding sequence is TGTGCCAGCAGTTACTCTATCCGGGACACCCGCTCTGGGGCCAACGTCCTGACTTTC. Translated, it gives CASSYSIRDTRSGANVLTF.